The 14 T cell receptor beta chains presented below share a single source sample, sequenced in a study of control samples from healthy donors and cancer patients. Here immunoSEQ multiplex PCR was the method, and the copy in TCRdb shows in-frame clones only, minus some. The repertoire holds some 410,000 clones, with over 75% as singletons. Sequenced: PBMCs. These receptor sequences come from a middle-aged man with head and neck cancer.

This clone is a singleton in its sample. V usage is TRBV27 and J usage is TRBJ2-7, with 9 nucleotides matching TRBD2. Trimming at V came to 7 bases and at J to 0 bases, leaving 7 bases not matched to a gene. The CDR3 consists of 15 residues. Germline loops: CDR1 MNHEY, CDR2 SMNVEV (reference sequence). CDR3 region: CASTPAGGGSYEQYF. CDR3 bases: TGTGCCAGCACCCCAGCGGGAGGTGGCTCCTACGAGCAGTACTTC.

J is TRBJ1-2 and V is TRBV28; TRBD1 matches 8 bases. Germline V gene sequence: CDR1 MDHEN, CDR2 SYDVKM. V was pared by 5 bases and J by 4 bases, with 6 bases of the junction left unmatched. CDR3 length: 14 amino acids. CDR3 nucleotides: TGTGCCAGCAGTCTCCGGGACAGGTCCTATGGCTACACCTTC. It encodes CASSLRDRSYGYTF.

Notes on this clone: Within the sample, other DNA sequences also encode this same CDR3. The J gene is TRBJ2-7, the V gene TRBV28; D perhaps matches TRBD2 (6 bases). The germline V gene encodes CDR1 MDHEN and CDR2 SYDVKM. This CDR3 region has 16 residues. Trimming cost V 4 bases and J 0 bases, with 16 bases left between them. CDR3 in DNA: TGTGCCAGCAGTTCACTTTGGGGGGTAAGCTCCTACGAGCAGTACTTC. Translation: CASSSLWGVSSYEQYF.

The gene calls are TRBV27 and TRBJ1-2, with D possibly TRBD1 on 6 matching bases. Trimming removed 5 bases from V and 5 bases from J, with 18 bases in between. Looked up from germline, CDR1 is MNHEY and CDR2 is SMNVEV (reference sequence). This CDR3 is built from 15 residues. The CDR3 coding sequence is TGTGCCAGCAGTCCCCATGGGGGCTTAGGGTATGGCTACACCTTC. It codes for CASSPHGGLGYGYTF.

The chain joins TRBV19 to TRBJ2-3; 8 bases fit TRBD2. This CDR3 contains 16 residues. Germline V gives CDR1 LNHDA, CDR2 SQIVND (reference sequence). J lost 3 bases, V lost 0 bases, and 5 bases had no gene match. Here the CDR3 reads CASSIDQGGRTDTQYF. CDR3 sequence (DNA): TGTGCCAGTAGTATAGATCAAGGCGGGAGGACAGATACGCAGTATTTT.

The CDR3 coding sequence is TGCGCCAGCAGCAGATTGACCGGTATGGACACTGAAGCTTTCTTT. As protein: CASSRLTGMDTEAFF. The chain carries TRBV5-1 and TRBJ1-1; D call uncertain. This CDR3 has 15 residues. The V gene lost 4 bases and the J gene lost 3 bases, with 16 bases spanning the gap. Germline loops: CDR1 SGHRS, CDR2 YFSETQ.

The chain couples TRBV7-2 to TRBJ1-2; 7 bases match TRBD1. The CDR3 has 15 amino acids. After removal of 3 bases from V and 5 bases from J, the junction contained 9 bases not matched to a gene. The germline V gene encodes CDR1 SGHTA and CDR2 FQGNSA. In nucleotides, the CDR3 is TGTGCCAGCAGCTTTAATAACAGGGGAGGGTATGGCTACACCTTC. Protein sequence: CASSFNNRGGYGYTF.

The rearrangement uses TRBV5-6 and TRBJ1-2; 8 bases match TRBD1. Trimming took 6 bases from V and 4 from J; bases not matched to a gene: 8. Per germline, CDR1 SGHDT and CDR2 YYEEEE. CDR3 length: 14 amino acids. CDR3 region: CASKATGVGYGYTF. DNA for the CDR3: TGTGCCAGCAAAGCGACAGGGGTGGGCTATGGCTACACCTTC.

The V and J genes are TRBV7-2 and TRBJ1-5; a possible D gene is TRBD1 (5 bases). Trimming cost V 1 base and J 6 bases, with 10 bases left between them. CDR3 length: 14 residues. The germline gives CDR1 SGHTA, CDR2 FQGNSA. CDR3 region: CASSLVGVSQPQHF. CDR3 nucleotides: TGTGCCAGCAGCTTAGTGGGGGTATCTCAGCCCCAGCATTTT.

The V gene is TRBV19, the J gene TRBJ1-2; 9 bases agree with TRBD1. This CDR3 contains 17 residues. V trimming: 2 bases; J trimming: 4 bases; junction bases outside the gene matches: 11. Germline-derived CDR1 and CDR2 are LNHDA and SQIVND (reference sequence). The CDR3 nucleotides read TGTGCCAGTAGTATACAACGGACAGGGGACGGCGGCTATGGCTACACCTTC. It specifies CASSIQRTGDGGYGYTF.

The V call is TRBV28, the J call TRBJ2-7; maybe TRBD1 (6 bases). CDR1 and CDR2 (germline): MDHEN, SYDVKM. V lost 7 bases and J lost 2, with 12 bases in between. CDR3 length equals 13 residues. CDR3 DNA: TGTGCCAGCATTTCTGGACAGACCTACGAGCAGTACTTC. Translation: CASISGQTYEQYF.

The rearrangement uses TRBV19 and TRBJ1-2; D gene ambiguous. The V gene's germline CDR1 is LNHDA and CDR2 SQIVND (reference sequence). V was clipped by 6 bases and J by 6 bases, with 20 bases between them. This CDR3 has 15 amino acids. The CDR3 sequence: CASSPEGHSRHGYTF. CDR3 sequence (DNA): TGTGCCAGTAGCCCTGAGGGCCATTCTCGGCATGGCTACACCTTC.

The chain uses TRBV6-1 and TRBJ1-2; D call uncertain. Trimming left V 3 bases short and J 4 bases short, with 6 bases between. CDR3 length: 12 amino acids. Germline V gene sequence: CDR1 MNHNS, CDR2 SASEGT. CDR3 in amino acids: CASSDIGYGYTF. CDR3 in DNA: TGTGCCAGCAGTGACATAGGCTATGGCTACACCTTC.

A single count supports this clone. CDR3 amino acids: CAWREGSVYEQYF. The CDR3 DNA sequence: TGTGCCTGGAGAGAAGGCAGCGTATACGAGCAGTACTTC. The chain employs TRBV30 and TRBJ2-7; no definite D call. V dropped 3 bases and J dropped 4 bases, with 13 bases sitting between them. CDR1 is GTSNPN and CDR2 is SVGIG in the germline V gene (reference sequence). This CDR3 region has 13 residues.